The rows below give T cell receptor beta chains drawn from one sample of a study of T cell responses to AZD1222 COVID-19 vaccine. The table came from immunoSEQ multiplex PCR; TCRdb's copy has only in-frame clones and leaves some out. The sample holds 75,000 to 85,000 clones; about nine tenths are singletons and the top ten take about 1.3%. Sample: peripheral blood, taken 28 days after the second AZD1222 dose. The source of these receptors is an adult who received the AZD1222 COVID-19 vaccine. The CDR3 runs from the conserved cysteine through the conserved F or W. Fields, in order: V gene, J gene, D gene, clone size, CDR3 protein, CDR3 DNA. A D gene is named only where the DNA matches it firmly. Expanded clones get a size class; other rows say once, few or many, or leave the size out.

V gene: TRBV7-2; J gene: TRBJ1-6; D gene: TRBD1; clone size: once; CDR3 protein: CASSSGTGFSPLHF; CDR3 DNA: TGTGCCAGCAGCTCCGGGACAGGGTTTTCACCCCTCCACTTT
V gene: TRBV7-9; J gene: TRBJ1-1; D gene: -; clone size: once; CDR3 protein: CASSLASVGRTEAFF; CDR3 DNA: TGTGCCAGCAGCTTAGCTTCCGTGGGTCGGACTGAAGCTTTCTTT
V gene: TRBV7-3; J gene: TRBJ2-1; D gene: TRBD1; clone size: -; CDR3 protein: CASSLQGASSYNEQFF; CDR3 DNA: TGTGCCAGCAGCTTACAGGGGGCCAGCTCCTACAATGAGCAGTTCTTC
V gene: TRBV30; J gene: TRBJ2-3; D gene: -; clone size: -; CDR3 protein: CAWSVLGTPTSTDTQYF; CDR3 DNA: TGTGCCTGGAGTGTACTCGGGACCCCTACCTCCACAGATACGCAGTATTTT
V gene: TRBV6-2/TRBV6-3; J gene: TRBJ2-2; D gene: -; clone size: -; CDR3 protein: CASSRNPGTGELFF; CDR3 DNA: TGTGCCAGCAGCCGGAATCCTGGCACCGGGGAGCTGTTTTTT
V gene: TRBV16; J gene: TRBJ1-3; D gene: -; clone size: -; CDR3 protein: CASSHRGSSSGNTIYF; CDR3 DNA: TGTGCCAGCAGCCATAGAGGGTCCTCCTCTGGAAACACCATATATTTT
V gene: TRBV11-2; J gene: TRBJ2-3; D gene: -; clone size: -; CDR3 protein: CASTTFFTDTQYF; CDR3 DNA: TGTGCCAGCACCACCTTTTTCACAGATACGCAGTATTTT
V gene: TRBV11-3; J gene: TRBJ1-6; D gene: -; clone size: -; CDR3 protein: CASSFGVSPLHF; CDR3 DNA: TGTGCCAGCAGCTTTGGGGTATCACCCCTCCACTTT
V gene: TRBV7-8; J gene: TRBJ1-1; D gene: -; clone size: once; CDR3 protein: CASSLSPGSLNGYMNTEAFF; CDR3 DNA: TGTGCCAGCAGCCTGTCTCCAGGCTCCCTCAATGGATATATGAACACTGAAGCTTTCTTT
V gene: TRBV28; J gene: TRBJ1-5; D gene: TRBD1; clone size: -; CDR3 protein: CASRGQGGQPQHF; CDR3 DNA: TGTGCCAGCAGGGGACAGGGGGGGCAGCCCCAGCATTTT
V gene: TRBV9; J gene: TRBJ2-5; D gene: TRBD2; clone size: -; CDR3 protein: CASSALGAGGRETQYF; CDR3 DNA: TGTGCCAGCAGCGCGCTCGGGGCGGGGGGTCGAGAGACCCAGTACTTC
V gene: TRBV18; J gene: TRBJ2-7; D gene: TRBD1; clone size: -; CDR3 protein: CASSATSTGVPSYEQYF; CDR3 DNA: TGTGCCAGCTCAGCCACGTCGACAGGGGTCCCCTCCTACGAGCAGTACTTC
V gene: TRBV12-3/TRBV12-4; J gene: TRBJ1-3; D gene: -; clone size: once; CDR3 protein: CASSFVPGNTIYF; CDR3 DNA: TGTGCCAGCAGTTTCGTCCCTGGAAACACCATATATTTT
V gene: TRBV30; J gene: TRBJ2-7; D gene: -; clone size: -; CDR3 protein: CAWCRGGYEQYF; CDR3 DNA: TGTGCCTGGTGCCGTGGGGGCTACGAGCAGTACTTC
V gene: TRBV28; J gene: TRBJ1-1; D gene: -; clone size: -; CDR3 protein: CASSLDRVGAPRTEAFF; CDR3 DNA: TGTGCCAGCAGTTTAGATCGGGTGGGGGCCCCACGCACTGAAGCTTTCTTT
V gene: TRBV12-3/TRBV12-4; J gene: TRBJ1-1; D gene: -; clone size: -; CDR3 protein: CASSFSGGTEAFF; CDR3 DNA: TGTGCCAGCAGTTTCTCGGGGGGCACTGAAGCTTTCTTT
V gene: TRBV4-1; J gene: TRBJ2-1; D gene: TRBD1; clone size: -; CDR3 protein: CASSQGGQGANNEQFF; CDR3 DNA: TGCGCCAGCAGCCAAGGCGGACAGGGGGCCAACAATGAGCAGTTCTTC
V gene: TRBV28; J gene: TRBJ1-2; D gene: TRBD1; clone size: -; CDR3 protein: CASSHDRVNGYTF; CDR3 DNA: TGTGCCAGCAGTCATGACAGGGTTAATGGCTACACCTTC
V gene: TRBV4-1; J gene: TRBJ2-7; D gene: TRBD2; clone size: -; CDR3 protein: CASSPRGGVEQYF; CDR3 DNA: TGCGCCAGCAGCCCCCGTGGGGGGGTCGAGCAGTACTTC
V gene: TRBV7-6; J gene: TRBJ1-5; D gene: -; clone size: -; CDR3 protein: CASSPLVNSNQPQHF; CDR3 DNA: TGTGCCAGCAGCCCGTTAGTGAATAGCAATCAGCCCCAGCATTTT
V gene: TRBV2; J gene: TRBJ2-3; D gene: -; clone size: -; CDR3 protein: CASIQDGGAADTQYF; CDR3 DNA: TGTGCCAGCATCCAAGACGGGGGAGCGGCAGATACGCAGTATTTT
V gene: TRBV7-9; J gene: TRBJ1-1; D gene: -; clone size: -; CDR3 protein: CASSIGAGGKNTEAFF; CDR3 DNA: TGTGCCAGCAGCATCGGCGCCGGTGGGAAGAACACTGAAGCTTTCTTT
V gene: TRBV7-3; J gene: TRBJ2-6; D gene: -; clone size: -; CDR3 protein: CASSTGANVLTF; CDR3 DNA: TGTGCCAGCAGCACAGGGGCCAACGTCCTGACTTTC
V gene: TRBV28; J gene: TRBJ1-5; D gene: -; clone size: -; CDR3 protein: CASSSPSSGSQPQHF; CDR3 DNA: TGTGCCAGCAGTTCTCCAAGTAGTGGGAGTCAGCCCCAGCATTTT
V gene: TRBV11-2; J gene: TRBJ1-3; D gene: -; clone size: -; CDR3 protein: CASSLDPPSSGNTIYF; CDR3 DNA: TGTGCCAGCAGCTTAGATCCCCCAAGCTCTGGAAACACCATATATTTT
V gene: TRBV25-1; J gene: TRBJ2-7; D gene: -; clone size: -; CDR3 protein: CASSETAVTPYEQYF; CDR3 DNA: TGTGCCAGCAGTGAAACAGCCGTGACCCCTTACGAGCAGTACTTC
V gene: TRBV2; J gene: TRBJ2-7; D gene: -; clone size: -; CDR3 protein: CASSEWNTYEQYF; CDR3 DNA: TGTGCCAGCAGTGAGTGGAATACCTACGAGCAGTACTTC
V gene: TRBV12-3/TRBV12-4; J gene: TRBJ2-7; D gene: -; clone size: -; CDR3 protein: CASSLDRYEQYF; CDR3 DNA: TGTGCCAGCAGTCTGGACCGGTACGAGCAGTACTTC
V gene: TRBV3-1/TRBV3-2; J gene: TRBJ1-3; D gene: TRBD1; clone size: -; CDR3 protein: CASRPSWTGGISGNTIYF; CDR3 DNA: TGTGCCAGCAGGCCGAGCTGGACAGGGGGCATCTCTGGAAACACCATATATTTT
V gene: TRBV19; J gene: TRBJ1-3; D gene: -; clone size: once; CDR3 protein: CASRHDRSSGNTIYF; CDR3 DNA: TGTGCCAGTAGACATGACAGGAGCTCTGGAAACACCATATATTTT
V gene: TRBV6-5; J gene: TRBJ2-7; D gene: TRBD1; clone size: -; CDR3 protein: CASSHQTGTHEQYF; CDR3 DNA: TGTGCCAGCAGCCATCAGACAGGGACCCACGAGCAGTACTTC
V gene: TRBV6-5; J gene: TRBJ1-4; D gene: TRBD1; clone size: -; CDR3 protein: CASSYSDRRNEKLFF; CDR3 DNA: TGTGCCAGCAGTTATTCGGACAGGCGCAATGAAAAACTGTTTTTT
V gene: TRBV6-5; J gene: TRBJ1-5; D gene: -; clone size: -; CDR3 protein: CASRADTFSNQPQHF; CDR3 DNA: TGTGCCAGCAGGGCAGACACTTTTAGCAATCAGCCCCAGCATTTT
V gene: TRBV4-1; J gene: TRBJ2-7; D gene: TRBD1; clone size: once; CDR3 protein: CASSQADRASYEQYF; CDR3 DNA: TGCGCCAGCAGCCAAGCGGACAGGGCGTCCTACGAGCAGTACTTC
V gene: TRBV7-9; J gene: TRBJ1-5; D gene: -; clone size: -; CDR3 protein: CASSLDFAGQPQHF; CDR3 DNA: TGTGCCAGCAGCTTAGACTTTGCAGGGCAGCCCCAGCATTTT
V gene: TRBV3-1/TRBV3-2; J gene: TRBJ2-7; D gene: -; clone size: once; CDR3 protein: CASSQSRGNYEQYF; CDR3 DNA: TGTGCCAGCAGCCAATCTAGGGGTAACTACGAGCAGTACTTC
V gene: TRBV7-9; J gene: TRBJ2-1; D gene: -; clone size: -; CDR3 protein: CASSLPPGGLPNEQFF; CDR3 DNA: TGTGCCAGCAGCTTACCACCAGGGGGGCTCCCCAATGAGCAGTTCTTC
V gene: TRBV27; J gene: TRBJ1-1; D gene: -; clone size: -; CDR3 protein: CASSLLGHPNTEAFF; CDR3 DNA: TGTGCCAGCAGTTTACTGGGACACCCGAACACTGAAGCTTTCTTT
V gene: TRBV5-6; J gene: TRBJ1-1; D gene: -; clone size: -; CDR3 protein: CASSYLQGSNTEAFF; CDR3 DNA: TGTGCCAGCAGCTACCTCCAGGGCTCGAACACTGAAGCTTTCTTT
V gene: TRBV3-1/TRBV3-2; J gene: TRBJ2-1; D gene: TRBD1; clone size: -; CDR3 protein: CASSQGGTGPYNEQFF; CDR3 DNA: TGTGCCAGCAGCCAAGGAGGGACAGGGCCCTACAATGAGCAGTTCTTC
V gene: TRBV20-1; J gene: TRBJ2-2; D gene: -; clone size: -; CDR3 protein: CSASWGANTGELFF; CDR3 DNA: TGCAGTGCTAGTTGGGGCGCGAACACCGGGGAGCTGTTTTTT
V gene: TRBV5-1; J gene: TRBJ2-5; D gene: -; clone size: -; CDR3 protein: CASSLGRGLRETQYF; CDR3 DNA: TGCGCCAGCAGCTTGGGGCGGGGTTTGAGGGAGACCCAGTACTTC
V gene: TRBV7-9; J gene: TRBJ2-6; D gene: -; clone size: -; CDR3 protein: CASSPVGGGNGANVLTF; CDR3 DNA: TGTGCCAGCTCCCCCGTGGGGGGCGGAAATGGGGCCAACGTCCTGACTTTC
V gene: TRBV2; J gene: TRBJ1-3; D gene: -; clone size: once; CDR3 protein: CASSEGTRSGNTIYF; CDR3 DNA: TGTGCCAGCAGTGAAGGGACTCGCTCTGGAAACACCATATATTTT
V gene: TRBV23-1; J gene: TRBJ2-7; D gene: TRBD1; clone size: -; CDR3 protein: CASSQKEPGQGADYEQYF; CDR3 DNA: TGCGCCAGCAGTCAAAAGGAACCGGGACAGGGGGCGGATTACGAGCAGTACTTC
V gene: TRBV6-2/TRBV6-3; J gene: TRBJ2-7; D gene: TRBD1; clone size: once; CDR3 protein: CASSPRTGYGF; CDR3 DNA: TGTGCCAGCAGTCCCCGGACAGGGTATGGCTTC
V gene: TRBV6-1; J gene: TRBJ1-2; D gene: -; clone size: -; CDR3 protein: CASSESRLYGYTF; CDR3 DNA: TGTGCCAGCAGTGAAAGTAGGCTATATGGCTACACCTTC
V gene: TRBV28; J gene: TRBJ1-1; D gene: -; clone size: -; CDR3 protein: CASSFPGQTEAFF; CDR3 DNA: TGTGCCAGCAGTTTCCCAGGGCAGACTGAAGCTTTCTTT
V gene: TRBV7-3; J gene: TRBJ1-2; D gene: TRBD1; clone size: -; CDR3 protein: CASSSRDRGGYTF; CDR3 DNA: TGTGCCAGCAGCTCCCGGGACAGGGGTGGCTACACCTTC
V gene: TRBV5-1; J gene: TRBJ2-2; D gene: -; clone size: -; CDR3 protein: CASSLETGELFF; CDR3 DNA: TGCGCCAGCAGCTTGGAGACCGGGGAGCTGTTTTTT
V gene: TRBV30; J gene: TRBJ1-4; D gene: -; clone size: -; CDR3 protein: CAWSGTGSAGEKLFF; CDR3 DNA: TGTGCCTGGAGTGGAACGGGCTCCGCGGGTGAAAAACTGTTTTTT
V gene: TRBV28; J gene: TRBJ1-2; D gene: TRBD1; clone size: -; CDR3 protein: CASSLIRAGGGYTF; CDR3 DNA: TGTGCCAGCAGTTTAATACGGGCAGGGGGAGGCTACACCTTC